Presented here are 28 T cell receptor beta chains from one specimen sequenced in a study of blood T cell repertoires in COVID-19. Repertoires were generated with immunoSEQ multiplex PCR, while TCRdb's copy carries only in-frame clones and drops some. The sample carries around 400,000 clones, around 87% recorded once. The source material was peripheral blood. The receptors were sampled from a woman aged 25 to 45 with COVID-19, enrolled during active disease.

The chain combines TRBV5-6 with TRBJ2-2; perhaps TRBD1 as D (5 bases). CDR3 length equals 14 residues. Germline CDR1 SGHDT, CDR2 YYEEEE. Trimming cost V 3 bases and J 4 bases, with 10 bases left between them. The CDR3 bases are TGTGCCAGCAGCTCAGGGCTGGCCACCGGGGAGCTGTTTTTT. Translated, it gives CASSSGLATGELFF.

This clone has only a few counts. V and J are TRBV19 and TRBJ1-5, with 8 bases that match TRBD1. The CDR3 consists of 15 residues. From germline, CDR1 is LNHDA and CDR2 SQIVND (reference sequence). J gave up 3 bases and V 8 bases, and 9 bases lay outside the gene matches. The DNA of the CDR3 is TGTGCCAGTGCCGGGACAGGCCCCTACAATCAGCCCCAGCATTTT. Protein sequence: CASAGTGPYNQPQHF. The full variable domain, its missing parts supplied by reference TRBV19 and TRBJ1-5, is DGGITQSPKYLFRKEGQNVTLSCEQNLNHDAMYWYRQDPGQGLRLIYYSQIVNDFQKGDIAEGYSVSREKKESFPLTVTSAQKNPTAFYLCASAGTGPYNQPQHFGDGTRLSIL.

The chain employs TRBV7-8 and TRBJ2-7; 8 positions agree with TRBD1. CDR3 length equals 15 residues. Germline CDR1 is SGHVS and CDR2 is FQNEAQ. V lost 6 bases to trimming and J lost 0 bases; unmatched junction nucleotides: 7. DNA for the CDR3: TGTGCCAGCAGTCGGGGACAGGAGAGCTCCTACGAGCAGTACTTC. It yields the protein CASSRGQESSYEQYF. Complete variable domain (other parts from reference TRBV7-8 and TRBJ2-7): GAGVSQSPRYKVAKRGQDVALRCDPISGHVSLFWYQQALGQGPEFLTYFQNEAQLDKSGLPSDRFFAERPEGSVSTLKIQRTQQEDSAVYLCASSRGQESSYEQYFGPGTRLTVT.

For the CDR3, the DNA is TGTGCCAGCAGCGTATTCGGGAGTTCAGATACGCAGTATTTT. This encodes CASSVFGSSDTQYF. The genes are TRBV9 and TRBJ2-3; D perhaps matches TRBD2 (6 bases). With 1 base removed from V and 4 bases from J, the gap between germline ends came to 10 bases. CDR1 and CDR2 from the germline V gene are SGDLS and YYNGEE. The CDR3 contains 14 residues.

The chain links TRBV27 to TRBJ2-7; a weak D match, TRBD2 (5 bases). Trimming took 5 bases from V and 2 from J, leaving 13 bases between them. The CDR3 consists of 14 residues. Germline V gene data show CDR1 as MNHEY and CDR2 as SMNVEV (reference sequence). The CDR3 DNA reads TGTGCCAGCAGTATGAGGGAAGGCCCCTACGAGCAGTACTTC. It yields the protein CASSMREGPYEQYF.

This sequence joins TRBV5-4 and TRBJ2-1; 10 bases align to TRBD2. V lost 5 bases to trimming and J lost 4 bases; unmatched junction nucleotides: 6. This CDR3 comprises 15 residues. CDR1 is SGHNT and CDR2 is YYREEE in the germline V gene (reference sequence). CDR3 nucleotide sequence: TGTGCCAGCAGAACGGGACTAGCGAGATACAATGAGCAGTTCTTC. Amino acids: CASRTGLARYNEQFF.

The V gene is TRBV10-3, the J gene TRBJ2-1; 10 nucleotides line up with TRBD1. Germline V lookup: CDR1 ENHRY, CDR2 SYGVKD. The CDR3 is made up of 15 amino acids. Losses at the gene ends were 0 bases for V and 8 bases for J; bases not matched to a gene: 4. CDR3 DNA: TGTGCCATCAGTGAGTCGACAGGGGGCAAGGATGAGCAGTTCTTC. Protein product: CAISESTGGKDEQFF.

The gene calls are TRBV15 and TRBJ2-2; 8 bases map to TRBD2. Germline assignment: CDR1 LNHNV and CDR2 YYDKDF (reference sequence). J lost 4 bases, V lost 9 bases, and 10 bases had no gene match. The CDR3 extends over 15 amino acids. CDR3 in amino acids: CATRSGRLSTGELFF. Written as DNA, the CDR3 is TGTGCCACTCGAAGCGGGAGATTGAGCACCGGGGAGCTGTTTTTT.

The DNA for the CDR3 is TGCAGTGCTACTGACGGGGGGCAGCCCCAGCATTTT. It codes for CSATDGGQPQHF. This chain links TRBV20-1 with TRBJ1-5, with D possibly matching TRBD1 (5 bases). The V gene's germline CDR1 is DFQATT and CDR2 SNEGSKA (reference sequence). Trimming removed 4 bases at V and 7 bases at J, with 11 bases between. This CDR3 contains 12 residues.

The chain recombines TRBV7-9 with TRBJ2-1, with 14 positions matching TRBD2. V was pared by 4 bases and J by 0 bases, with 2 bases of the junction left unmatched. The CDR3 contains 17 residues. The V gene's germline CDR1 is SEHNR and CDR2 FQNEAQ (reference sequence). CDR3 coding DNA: TGTGCCAGCAGCTATGGGACTAGCGGGAGCTCCTACAATGAGCAGTTCTTC. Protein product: CASSYGTSGSSYNEQFF.

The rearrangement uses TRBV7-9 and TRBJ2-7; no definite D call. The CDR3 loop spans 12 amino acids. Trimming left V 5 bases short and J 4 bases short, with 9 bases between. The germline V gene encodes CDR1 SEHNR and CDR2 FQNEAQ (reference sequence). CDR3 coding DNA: TGTGCCAGCAGCCGAACAGAGTACGAGCAGTACTTC. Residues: CASSRTEYEQYF.

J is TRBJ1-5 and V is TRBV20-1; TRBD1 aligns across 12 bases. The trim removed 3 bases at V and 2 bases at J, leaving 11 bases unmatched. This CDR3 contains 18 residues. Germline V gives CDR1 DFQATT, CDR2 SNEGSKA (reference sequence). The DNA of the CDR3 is TGCAGTGCTAGTTCCGGGACAGGGGGCGCTTTGGGCAATCAGCCCCAGCATTTT. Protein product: CSASSGTGGALGNQPQHF.

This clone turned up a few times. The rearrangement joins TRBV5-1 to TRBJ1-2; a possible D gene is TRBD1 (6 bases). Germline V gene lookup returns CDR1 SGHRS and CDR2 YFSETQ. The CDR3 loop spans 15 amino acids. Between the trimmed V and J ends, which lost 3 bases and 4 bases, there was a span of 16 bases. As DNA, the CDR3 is TGCGCCAGCAGCTCGGGGACCACAGGGACCTATGGCTACACCTTC. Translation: CASSSGTTGTYGYTF.

CDR3 nucleotides: TGTGCCAGCAGTCTAGAGGTTTTTGAGGGCGCCAAGAACTATGGCTACACCTTC. It is translated as CASSLEVFEGAKNYGYTF. The chain links TRBV28 to TRBJ1-2; no firm D call. The germline CDR1 and CDR2 sequences are MDHEN and SYDVKM. This CDR3 region has 18 residues. V was cut by 5 bases and J by 2 bases, with 24 bases left in between.

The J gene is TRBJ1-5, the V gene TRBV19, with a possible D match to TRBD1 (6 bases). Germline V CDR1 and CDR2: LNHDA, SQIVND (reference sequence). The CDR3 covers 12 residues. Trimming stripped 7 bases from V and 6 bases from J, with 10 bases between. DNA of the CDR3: TGTGCCAGTAATACAGGGTTTCAGCCCCAGCATTTT. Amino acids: CASNTGFQPQHF.

CDR3: CASSASGLPVETQYF. CDR3 DNA sequence: TGTGCCAGCAGTGCCTCGGGACTACCTGTCGAGACCCAGTACTTC. V usage is TRBV27 and J usage is TRBJ2-5; 7 bases align to TRBD2. The J segment lost 5 bases and the V segment lost 5 bases, leaving 11 bases of the junction unmatched. This CDR3 comprises 15 residues. The germline V gene encodes CDR1 MNHEY and CDR2 SMNVEV (reference sequence).

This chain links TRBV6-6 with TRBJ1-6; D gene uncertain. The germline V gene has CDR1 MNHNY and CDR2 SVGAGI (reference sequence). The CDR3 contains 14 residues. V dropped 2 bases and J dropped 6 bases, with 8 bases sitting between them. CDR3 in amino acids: CASSYITSNSPLHF. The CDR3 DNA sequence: TGTGCCAGCAGTTACATTACGAGTAATTCACCCCTCCACTTT.

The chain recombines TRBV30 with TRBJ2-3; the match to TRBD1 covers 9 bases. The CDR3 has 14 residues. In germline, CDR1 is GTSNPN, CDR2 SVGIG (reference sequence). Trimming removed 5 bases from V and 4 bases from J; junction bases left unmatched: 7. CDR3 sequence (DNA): TGTGCCTGGGGACGAGGACAGGGGCCAGATACGCAGTATTTT. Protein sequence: CAWGRGQGPDTQYF.

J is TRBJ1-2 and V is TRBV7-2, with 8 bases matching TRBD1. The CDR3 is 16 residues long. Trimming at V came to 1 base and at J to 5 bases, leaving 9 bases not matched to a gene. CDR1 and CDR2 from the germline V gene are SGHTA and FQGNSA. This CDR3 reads CASSLEPRQGKYGYTF. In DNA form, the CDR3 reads TGTGCCAGCAGCTTAGAGCCCCGACAGGGGAAGTATGGCTACACCTTC.

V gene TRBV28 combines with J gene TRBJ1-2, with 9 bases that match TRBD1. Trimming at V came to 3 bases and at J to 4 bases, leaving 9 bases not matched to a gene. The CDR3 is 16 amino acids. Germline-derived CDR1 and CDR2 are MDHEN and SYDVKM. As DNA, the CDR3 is TGTGCCAGCAGTTTGCCCGGGACAGGGCTAGTCTATGGCTACACCTTC. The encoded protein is CASSLPGTGLVYGYTF.

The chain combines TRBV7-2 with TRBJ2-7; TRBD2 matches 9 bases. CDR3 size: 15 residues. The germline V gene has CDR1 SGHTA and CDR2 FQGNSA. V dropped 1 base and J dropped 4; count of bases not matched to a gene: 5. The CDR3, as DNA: TGTGCCAGCAGCTTAGACGGGACTAGCCTATACGAGCAGTACTTC. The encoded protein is CASSLDGTSLYEQYF. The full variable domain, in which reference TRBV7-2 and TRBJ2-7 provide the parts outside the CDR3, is GAGVSQSPSNKVTEKGKDVELRCDPISGHTALYWYRQSLGQGLEFLIYFQGNSAPDKSGLPSDRFSAERTGGSVSTLTIQRTQQEDSAVYLCASSLDGTSLYEQYFGPGTRLTVT.

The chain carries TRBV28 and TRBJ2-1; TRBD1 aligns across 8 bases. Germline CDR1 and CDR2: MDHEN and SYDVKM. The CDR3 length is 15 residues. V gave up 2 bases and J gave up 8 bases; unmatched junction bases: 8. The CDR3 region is CASSLEGPGGDEQFF. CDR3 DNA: TGTGCCAGCAGTTTAGAGGGGCCAGGGGGCGATGAGCAGTTCTTC. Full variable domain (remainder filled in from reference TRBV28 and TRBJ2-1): DVKVTQSSRYLVKRTGEKVFLECVQDMDHENMFWYRQDPGLGLRLIYFSYDVKMKEKGDIPEGYSVSREKKERFSLILESASTNQTSMYLCASSLEGPGGDEQFFGPGTRLTVL.

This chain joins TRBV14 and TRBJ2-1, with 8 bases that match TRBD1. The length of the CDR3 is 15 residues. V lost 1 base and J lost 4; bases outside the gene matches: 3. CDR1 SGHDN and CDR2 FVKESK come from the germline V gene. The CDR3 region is CASSQADRVYNEQFF. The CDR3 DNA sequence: TGTGCCAGCAGCCAAGCGGACAGGGTTTACAATGAGCAGTTCTTC.

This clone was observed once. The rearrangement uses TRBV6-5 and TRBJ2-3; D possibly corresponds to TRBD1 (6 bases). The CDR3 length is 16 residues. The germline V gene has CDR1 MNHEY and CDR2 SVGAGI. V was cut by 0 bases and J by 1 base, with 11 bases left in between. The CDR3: CASSYSQRTGTDTQYF. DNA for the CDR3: TGTGCCAGCAGTTACTCGCAGAGGACAGGCACAGATACGCAGTATTTT.

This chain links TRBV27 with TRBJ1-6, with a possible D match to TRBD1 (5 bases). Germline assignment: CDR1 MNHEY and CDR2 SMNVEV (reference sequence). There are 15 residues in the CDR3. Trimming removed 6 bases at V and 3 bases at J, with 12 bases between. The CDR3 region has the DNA TGTGCCAGCAGGGCCTTGGGGGGCTATAATTCACCCCTCCACTTT. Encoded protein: CASRALGGYNSPLHF.

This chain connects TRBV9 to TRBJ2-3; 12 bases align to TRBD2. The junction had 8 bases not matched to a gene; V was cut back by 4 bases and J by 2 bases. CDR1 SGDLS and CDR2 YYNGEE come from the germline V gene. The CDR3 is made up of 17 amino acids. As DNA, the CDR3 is TGTGCCAGCAGCTCTCCAAGACTAGCGGGAGTCACAGATACGCAGTATTTT. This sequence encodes CASSSPRLAGVTDTQYF.

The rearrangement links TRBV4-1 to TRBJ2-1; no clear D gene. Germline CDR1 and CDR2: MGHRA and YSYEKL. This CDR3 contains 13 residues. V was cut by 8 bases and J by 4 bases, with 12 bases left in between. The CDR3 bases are TGCGCCAGCGGTCCTCTACCGTACAATGAGCAGTTCTTC. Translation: CASGPLPYNEQFF.

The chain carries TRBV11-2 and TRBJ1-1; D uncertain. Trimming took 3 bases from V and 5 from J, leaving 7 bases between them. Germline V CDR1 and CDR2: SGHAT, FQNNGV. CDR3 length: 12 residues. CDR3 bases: TGTGCCAGCAGCTTGGCGGGGACTGAAGCTTTCTTT. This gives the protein CASSLAGTEAFF. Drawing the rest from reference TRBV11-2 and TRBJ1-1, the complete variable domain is EAGVAQSPRYKIIEKRQSVAFWCNPISGHATLYWYQQILGQGPKLLIQFQNNGVVDDSQLPKDRFSAERLKGVDSTLKIQPAKLEDSAVYLCASSLAGTEAFFGQGTRLTVV.